This record covers a single TCR beta chain. The target antigen is unknown. This entry is derived from a study of T cell repertoires in cytomegalovirus infection. Study-wide background: As its CMV epitopes, the study selected recently identified HLA-C-restricted and well-studied HLA-B-restricted targets. Signatures in public TCR beta sequences pointed to both CMV infection and matching HLA type.

TCRdb reanalysed the reads using MiXCR and keeps one entry per CDR3 protein. The sample consists of approximately 49,000 distinct CDR3 sequences, 15% to 25% of them appearing once. Points from the study as a whole: Carriers of CMV plus the relevant HLA were identified by cumulative public TCR beta family frequency.

The CDR3 is 15 amino acids. Per germline, CDR1 SGHKS and CDR2 YYEKEE (reference sequence). With 5 bases clipped from V and 2 bases from J, the junction kept 6 bases outside the gene matches. The sample here was CD8+ T cells from cultured PBMCs, taken from culture after CMV antigen stimulation. The sequence derives from a human donor in good health (CMV status not recorded). Some clones in this sample may be carry-over from other donors' samples. J is TRBJ1-5 and V is TRBV5-5; TRBD1 aligns across 8 bases. CDR3 amino acids: CASRLGQGRNQPQHF. CDR3 sequence (DNA): TGTGCCAGCAGGCTCGGACAGGGTCGCAATCAGCCCCAGCATTTT.